This passage covers 19 T cell receptor beta chains from one sample sequenced in a study of blood T cell repertoires in COVID-19. The repertoire was sequenced with immunoSEQ multiplex PCR; TCRdb's copy has only in-frame clones and lacks some. The table records 65,000 to 90,000 clones, approximately 86% of them present only once. Sequencing input: peripheral blood. These receptors were taken from a woman between 50 and 59 years old with active or convalescent COVID-19.

V and J are TRBV6-5 and TRBJ1-2, with 7 bases matching TRBD1. J lost 5 bases, V lost 2 bases, and 11 bases had no gene match. The CDR3 is 16 amino acids. Germline V gene data show CDR1 as MNHEY and CDR2 as SVGAGI. The CDR3 sequence is CASSYARTRGLYGYTF. The CDR3, as DNA: TGTGCCAGCAGTTACGCTCGGACGAGGGGGCTGTATGGCTACACCTTC.

The CDR3 reads CAISDHRGKEGYTF. The CDR3 nucleotides are TGTGCCATCAGTGATCACAGGGGCAAGGAGGGCTACACCTTC. The gene calls are TRBV10-3 and TRBJ1-2, with 7 bases lining up with TRBD1. The CDR3 consists of 14 residues. CDR1 and CDR2 from the germline V gene are ENHRY and SYGVKD. Trimming took 3 bases from V and 8 from J; bases not matched to a gene: 9.

The rearrangement uses TRBV9 and TRBJ1-2; 8 bases align to TRBD1. The CDR3 runs 16 residues. Germline V gives CDR1 SGDLS, CDR2 YYNGEE. Trimming cost V 3 bases and J 4 bases; bases outside gene matches: 11. CDR3 DNA: TGTGCCAGCAGCGAGACAGGGGAGAGTCTGCGCTATGGCTACACCTTC. This sequence encodes CASSETGESLRYGYTF.

The chain combines TRBV2 with TRBJ2-2; tentative D call: TRBD1 (6 bases). Deletions cut 6 bases from V and 1 base from J, with 9 bases between. This CDR3 region has 14 residues. Germline V gives CDR1 SNHLY, CDR2 FYNNEI. For the CDR3, the DNA is TGTGCCAGCAGGTGGGGACAGAACACCGGGGAGCTGTTTTTT. It is translated as CASRWGQNTGELFF.

This chain joins TRBV9 and TRBJ1-6; D might be TRBD1 (5 bases). Germline assignment: CDR1 SGDLS and CDR2 YYNGEE. The CDR3 consists of 14 residues. V lost 1 base, J lost 8 bases, and 10 bases lay in between. Here the CDR3 DNA reads TGTGCCAGCAGCGTAAATCAGGGATATTCACCCCTCCACTTT. The encoded protein is CASSVNQGYSPLHF. Supplemented by reference TRBV9 and TRBJ1-6, the full variable domain reads DSGVTQTPKHLITATGQRVTLRCSPRSGDLSVYWYQQSLDQGLQFLIQYYNGEERAKGNILERFSAQQFPDLHSELNLSSLELGDSALYFCASSVNQGYSPLHFGNGTRLTVT.

V usage is TRBV11-2 and J usage is TRBJ1-1; 8 bases are a match to TRBD1. Germline loops: CDR1 SGHAT, CDR2 FQNNGV. The CDR3 has 13 residues. V lost 5 bases to trimming and J lost 6 bases; unmatched junction nucleotides: 5. The CDR3 sequence is CASSQTGDAEAFF. The CDR3 nucleotides are TGTGCCAGCAGCCAGACAGGGGACGCTGAAGCTTTCTTT.

CDR3 sequence (DNA): TGTGCCAGCAGCCTAGGAGGCACCACTAACTATGGCTACACCTTC. Amino acids: CASSLGGTTNYGYTF. The chain is built from TRBV5-5 and TRBJ1-2; no clear D gene. Trimming took 4 bases from V and 0 from J, leaving 13 bases between them. The CDR3 covers 15 residues. Per germline, CDR1 SGHKS and CDR2 YYEKEE (reference sequence). The variable domain in full, completed from reference TRBV5-5 and TRBJ1-2, reads DAGVTQSPTHLIKTRGQQVTLRCSPISGHKSVSWYQQVLGQGPQFIFQYYEKEERGRGNFPDRFSARQFPNYSSELNVNALLLGDSALYLCASSLGGTTNYGYTFGSGTRLTVV.

As to this clone: The same CDR3 can be traced to other DNA sequences in this sample. The chain is built from TRBV7-2 and TRBJ1-1; D ambiguous. V lost 3 bases and J 0 bases, leaving 5 bases between the germline ends. The CDR3 is 13 residues long. Per germline, CDR1 SGHTA and CDR2 FQGNSA. In DNA form, the CDR3 reads TGTGCCAGCAGCTTTTCAGTGAACACTGAAGCTTTCTTT. It codes for CASSFSVNTEAFF.

The CDR3 sequence: CASRKGGHGYTF. The DNA for the CDR3 is TGTGCCAGCAGGAAAGGGGGTCATGGCTACACCTTC. The chain joins TRBV28 to TRBJ1-2; tentative D call: TRBD1 (6 bases). This CDR3 is built from 12 residues. Germline V lookup: CDR1 MDHEN, CDR2 SYDVKM. With 6 bases removed from V and 6 bases from J, the gap between germline ends came to 11 bases.

This clone showed up just once. CDR3 amino acids: CATRWGGGSADTQYF. In nucleotides, the CDR3 is TGTGCCACCAGGTGGGGCGGGGGGTCAGCAGATACGCAGTATTTT. The genes are TRBV2 and TRBJ2-3; TRBD2 agrees at 8 bases. Germline CDR1 and CDR2: SNHLY and FYNNEI. With 10 bases clipped from V and 4 bases from J, the junction kept 13 bases outside the gene matches. The length of the CDR3 is 15 residues.

This chain connects TRBV30 to TRBJ1-6; no firm D call. CDR1 is GTSNPN, CDR2 SVGIG, per germline (reference sequence). Deletions cut 1 base from V and 4 bases from J, with 5 bases between. CDR3 size: 13 residues. The CDR3 spells CAWSAGYNSPLHF. The DNA for the CDR3 is TGTGCCTGGAGTGCCGGTTATAATTCACCCCTCCACTTT.

In DNA, the CDR3 is TGTGCCAGCAGCTCTCTAGCGGGGGACTCCTACAATGAGCAGTTCTTC. Its protein is CASSSLAGDSYNEQFF. V and J are TRBV7-3 and TRBJ2-1, with 10 bases aligning to TRBD2. The CDR3 length is 16 residues. The germline gives CDR1 SGHTA, CDR2 FQGTGA. With V trimmed by 4 bases and J by 0 bases, 3 bases remained unmatched.

This clone came up a few times. The chain uses TRBV7-8 and TRBJ1-5, with D possibly matching TRBD1 (6 bases). Trimming left V 1 base short and J 4 bases short, with 14 bases between. The CDR3 covers 16 residues. Germline V gives CDR1 SGHVS, CDR2 FQNEAQ. In DNA form, the CDR3 reads TGTGCCAGCAGCTTAGTATCGACAGGCGGGAATCAGCCCCAGCATTTT. This codes for CASSLVSTGGNQPQHF.

J is TRBJ2-1 and V is TRBV9, with D perhaps TRBD2 (6 bases). The CDR3 has 14 residues. Germline V gene sequence: CDR1 SGDLS, CDR2 YYNGEE. V dropped 6 bases and J dropped 7 bases, with 17 bases sitting between them. DNA of the CDR3: TGTGCCAGCAACCGGGACCCCGGGGGTAATGAGCAGTTCTTC. Protein product: CASNRDPGGNEQFF.

This chain joins TRBV6-1 and TRBJ2-7, with 8 bases matching TRBD1. Germline CDR1 reads MNHNS; CDR2 reads SASEGT. The junction had 7 bases not matched to a gene; V was cut back by 0 bases and J by 3 bases. CDR3 length: 16 amino acids. The DNA of the CDR3 is TGTGCCAGCAGTGAAGCGCTTGGACAGGGAATCTACGAGCAGTACTTC. This translates into CASSEALGQGIYEQYF.

This chain uses TRBV6-2 or TRBV6-3 with TRBJ1-5; D gene unclear. V gave up 2 bases and J gave up 5 bases, with 13 bases separating them. Germline V gene data show CDR1 as MNHEY and CDR2 as SVGEGT. The CDR3 length is 15 residues. Here the CDR3 reads CASSYPRTGDQPQHF. The CDR3 DNA follows: TGTGCCAGCAGTTACCCACGGACGGGAGATCAGCCCCAGCATTTT.

This chain links TRBV9 with TRBJ2-3; 12 nucleotides line up with TRBD1. There are 15 residues in the CDR3. Germline CDR1 SGDLS, CDR2 YYNGEE. Trimming took 3 bases from V and 6 from J; bases not matched to a gene: 5. This CDR3 is CASSARDRGQDTQYF. The CDR3 region has the DNA TGTGCCAGCAGCGCCCGGGACAGGGGGCAGGATACGCAGTATTTT. The entire variable domain, with the rest obtained from reference TRBV9 and TRBJ2-3, is as follows: DSGVTQTPKHLITATGQRVTLRCSPRSGDLSVYWYQQSLDQGLQFLIQYYNGEERAKGNILERFSAQQFPDLHSELNLSSLELGDSALYFCASSARDRGQDTQYFGPGTRLTVL.

The genes are TRBV15 and TRBJ1-6; unclear D gene. CDR3 length equals 14 residues. Per germline, CDR1 LNHNV and CDR2 YYDKDF (reference sequence). The V and J ends lost 1 base and 7 bases respectively, with 8 bases between them. CDR3 DNA sequence: TGTGCCACCAGCAGAGGTACAGACAATTCACCCCTCCACTTT. Protein product: CATSRGTDNSPLHF. The full variable domain, in which reference TRBV15 and TRBJ1-6 provide the parts outside the CDR3, is DAMVIQNPRYQVTQFGKPVTLSCSQTLNHNVMYWYQQKSSQAPKLLFHYYDKDFNNEADTPDNFQSRRPNTSFCFLDIRSPGLGDTAMYLCATSRGTDNSPLHFGNGTRLTVT.

This chain uses TRBV5-6 with TRBJ1-2, with D perhaps matching TRBD1 (5 bases). Trimming took 4 bases from V and 6 from J, leaving 10 bases between them. Germline V gives CDR1 SGHDT, CDR2 YYEEEE. The CDR3 contains 12 residues. CDR3 nucleotide sequence: TGTGCCAGCAGCCCCCAGGGAAATGGCTACACCTTC. Amino acid sequence: CASSPQGNGYTF.